These T cell receptor beta chains were read from a single sample in a study of identical twins. TCRdb called the 5' RACE reads again in MiXCR, with one record for every CDR3 protein. The sample includes about 1.7 million distinct CDR3 sequences, around a third of them seen just once. Sample: cord blood. These receptors originate from a newborn girl in good health. Each CDR3 is given with its conserved first and last residue. Each record gives: V gene, J gene, clone size, D gene, CDR3 DNA, CDR3 protein. D genes are given only for firm matches. Clone size is given for some rows only: seen once, a few or many times, or a class if the clone is expanded.

TRBV10-3	TRBJ1-6	.	TRBD1	TGTGCCATCAGTGAGTCGACAGGGACGGGTTCACCCCCCCACTTT	CAISESTGTGSPPHF
TRBV19	TRBJ2-4	few	.	TGTGCCAGTAGCCCCCCAGGGGCAGCCAAAAACATTCAGTACTTC	CASSPPGAAKNIQYF
TRBV5-1	TRBJ2-5	few	TRBD2	TGCGCCAGCAGCGCGAGGACTAGCGGGAGCTGGGAGCAGTACTTC	CASSARTSGSWEQYF
TRBV4-2	TRBJ2-3	many	.	TGTGCCAGCAGCCAGGCTACAGGGCTCCCCACAGATACGCAGTATTTT	CASSQATGLPTDTQYF
TRBV6-6	TRBJ2-1	.	TRBD2	TGTGCCAGCAGCCCACTAGCGGGAGGCTACAATGAGCGGTTCTTC	CASSPLAGGYNERFF
TRBV20-1	TRBJ1-3	.	TRBD1	TGCAGTGCTGTGACAGGGGGGGAAAACACCATATATTTT	CSAVTGGENTIYF
TRBV12-3/TRBV12-4	TRBJ2-7	many	TRBD2	TGTGCCAGCAGCGAAAACATTAGCGGGGGCCACGAGCAGTACTTC	CASSENISGGHEQYF
TRBV20-1	TRBJ1-2	.	TRBD1	TGCAGTGCTAGAACACAGGGGGGAGTGGGCTACACCTTC	CSARTQGGVGYTF
TRBV20-1	TRBJ2-1	.	.	TGCAGTGCTAGAGATTTGCCTCCGGGGGAGTTCTTC	CSARDLPPGEFF
TRBV20-1	TRBJ2-1	few	TRBD2	TGCAGTGCTCCCCCTAGCGGGACGTCGGCCAATGAGCAGTTCTTC	CSAPPSGTSANEQFF
TRBV7-2	TRBJ2-7	.	TRBD2	TGTGCCAGCAGCTTGGCCCTTAGCGGGGGGTACGAGCAGTACTTC	CASSLALSGGYEQYF
TRBV29-1	TRBJ1-2	many	.	TGCAGCGTTGAAGCTCCCGGGGGCTCCCTTAGCTACACCTTC	CSVEAPGGSLSYTF
TRBV5-1	TRBJ1-6	.	.	TGCGCCAGCAGCTTGGAGAAATCAAATTCACCCCTCCACTTT	CASSLEKSNSPLHF
TRBV11-2	TRBJ2-7	few	TRBD1	TGTGCCAGCAGCTTAGATCGGTTGGGACAGGGGGCTTACGAGCAGTACTTC	CASSLDRLGQGAYEQYF
TRBV7-2	TRBJ1-5	few	.	TGTGCCAGCTTGCCAGGGACTGCCAATCAGCCCCAGCATTTT	CASLPGTANQPQHF
TRBV5-4	TRBJ2-7	.	.	TGTGCCAGCAGCTTGTCAGGGGGGCCAGACTCCTACGAGCAGTACTTC	CASSLSGGPDSYEQYF
TRBV11-2	TRBJ2-7	few	.	TGTGCCAGCAGCCCACTCCGCGGGTCCTTCCCCTTTTACGAGCAGTACTTC	CASSPLRGSFPFYEQYF
TRBV7-9	TRBJ1-5	.	.	TGTGCCAGCAGCTCTTCGGGACACGAGAGCAATCAGCCCCAGCATTTT	CASSSSGHESNQPQHF
TRBV7-2	TRBJ2-7	.	.	TGTGCCAGCAGCCCAAGCGGGACAAGATACTCCTACGAGCAGTACTTC	CASSPSGTRYSYEQYF
TRBV9	TRBJ2-3	many	.	TGTGCCAGCAGCCCCCGACTATGGCGCGGGGCCACAGATACGCAGTATTTT	CASSPRLWRGATDTQYF
TRBV5-1	TRBJ2-7	.	.	TGCGCCAGCGGCTCCCAGAGAAGTTACGAGCAGTACTTC	CASGSQRSYEQYF
TRBV5-1	TRBJ2-1	few	TRBD1	TGCGCCAGCAGCTTACGGACAGGGGGTTATGAGCAGTTCTTC	CASSLRTGGYEQFF
TRBV2	TRBJ1-3	.	.	TGTGCCAGCAGTGAGACAGCCTCTGGAAACACCATATATTTT	CASSETASGNTIYF
TRBV7-9	TRBJ1-6	.	TRBD1	TGTGCCAGCAGCTTATGGTATCGTCGGCGGACAGGGGGTAATTCACCCCTCCACTTT	CASSLWYRRRTGGNSPLHF